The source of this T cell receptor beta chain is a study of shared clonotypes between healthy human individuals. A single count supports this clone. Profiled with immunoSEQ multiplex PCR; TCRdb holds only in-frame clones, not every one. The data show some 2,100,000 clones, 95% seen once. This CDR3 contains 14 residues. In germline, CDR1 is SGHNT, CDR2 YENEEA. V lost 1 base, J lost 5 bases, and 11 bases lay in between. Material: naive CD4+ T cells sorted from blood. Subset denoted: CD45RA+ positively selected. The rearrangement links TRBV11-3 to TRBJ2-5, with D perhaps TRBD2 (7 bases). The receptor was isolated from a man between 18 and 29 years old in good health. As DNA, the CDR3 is TGTGCCAGCAGCTTAGGCGGGGGCGGTGAGACCCAGTACTTC. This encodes CASSLGGGGETQYF.